This T cell receptor beta chain was obtained from a study of cytomegalovirus exposure and HLA in healthy donors. The germline V and J ends were trimmed by 6 bases and 0 bases, with 12 bases remaining between them. The CDR3 extends over 14 amino acids. Germline lookup yields CDR1 SGHRS and CDR2 YFSETQ. The PCR contained 60 Vbeta and 13 Jbeta primers. Only in-frame clones appear in the TCRdb table, and some are missing; sequencing was by immunoSEQ multiplex PCR. The sample records about 94,000 clones, about 80% being singletons. Sequenced input: PBMCs. V gene TRBV5-1 combines with J gene TRBJ1-1, with D possibly matching TRBD1 (5 bases). The origin of this receptor is a man in his forties or fifties in good health and CMV-seropositive. The CDR3 DNA follows: TGCGCCAGCAAGACCAGGGCCCTGAACACTGAAGCTTTCTTT. Translating gives CASKTRALNTEAFF.